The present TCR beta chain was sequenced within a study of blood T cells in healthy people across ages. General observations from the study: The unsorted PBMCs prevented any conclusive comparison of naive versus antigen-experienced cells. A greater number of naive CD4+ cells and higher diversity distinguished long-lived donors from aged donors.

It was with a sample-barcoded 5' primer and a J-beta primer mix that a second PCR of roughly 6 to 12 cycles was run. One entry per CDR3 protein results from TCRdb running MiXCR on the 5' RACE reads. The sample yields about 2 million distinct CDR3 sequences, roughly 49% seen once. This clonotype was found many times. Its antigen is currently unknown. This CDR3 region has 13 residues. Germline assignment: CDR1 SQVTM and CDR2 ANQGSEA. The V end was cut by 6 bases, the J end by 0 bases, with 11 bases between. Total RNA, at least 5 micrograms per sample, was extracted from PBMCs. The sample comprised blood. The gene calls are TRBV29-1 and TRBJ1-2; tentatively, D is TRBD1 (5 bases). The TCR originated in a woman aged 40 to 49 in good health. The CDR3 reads CSVTLGPNYGYTF. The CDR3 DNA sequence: TGCAGCGTGACCTTGGGACCTAACTATGGCTACACCTTC.